These 22 T cell receptor beta chains were all obtained from the same sample, sequenced in a study of cytomegalovirus exposure and HLA in healthy donors. Primers for the PCR totalled 60 Vbeta and 13 Jbeta. Using immunoSEQ multiplex PCR, the repertoire was profiled, and TCRdb retains in-frame clones only, with some absent. This sample has roughly 99,000 clones, with roughly 87% found just once. The sequenced sample consisted of PBMCs. The source of these receptors is a man aged 30 to 45 in good health and CMV-seropositive.

This clone was observed a handful of times. The chain links TRBV27 to TRBJ2-3; TRBD1 aligns across 8 bases. The length of the CDR3 is 16 residues. Germline CDR1 is MNHEY and CDR2 is SMNVEV (reference sequence). V was clipped by 5 bases and J by 7 bases; unmatched bases: 14. The CDR3 region is CASSRRWTGIINTQYF. The CDR3 DNA reads TGTGCCAGCAGTCGCCGTTGGACAGGGATTATAAATACGCAGTATTTT.

The chain carries TRBV14 and TRBJ2-3; D remains ambiguous. This CDR3 comprises 14 residues. Trimming took 2 bases from V and 2 from J, leaving 8 bases between them. Looked up from germline, CDR1 is SGHDN and CDR2 is FVKESK. CDR3 DNA sequence: TGTGCCAGCAGCCAAAGTCAGTTCACAGATACGCAGTATTTT. This translates into CASSQSQFTDTQYF.

V gene TRBV14 combines with J gene TRBJ2-5; 11 bases match TRBD1. This CDR3 comprises 16 residues. V was pared by 4 bases and J by 2 bases, with 6 bases of the junction left unmatched. Germline V gene lookup returns CDR1 SGHDN and CDR2 FVKESK. DNA for the CDR3: TGTGCCAGCAGCCGAGGACAGGGGGCTGCTCAAGAGACCCAGTACTTC. It yields the protein CASSRGQGAAQETQYF.

This chain joins TRBV6-5 and TRBJ1-2; maybe TRBD1 (6 bases). V lost 6 bases, J lost 8 bases, and 13 bases lay in between. Germline CDR1 is MNHEY and CDR2 is SVGAGI. CDR3 size: 12 residues. In nucleotides, the CDR3 is TGTGCCAGCAGAACAGGGCTTCGGGGCTACACCTTC. Its translation is CASRTGLRGYTF.

The chain employs TRBV2 and TRBJ2-7; 7 positions match TRBD2. The CDR3 is made up of 15 amino acids. V dropped 4 bases and J dropped 5; count of bases not matched to a gene: 11. Germline CDR1 reads SNHLY; CDR2 reads FYNNEI. CDR3 sequence reads: CASSGEGSVGNEQYF. DNA for the CDR3: TGTGCCAGCAGTGGGGAGGGTTCCGTGGGAAACGAGCAGTACTTC.

The genes are TRBV7-9 and TRBJ1-1; 10 nucleotides line up with TRBD1. The germline V gene has CDR1 SEHNR and CDR2 FQNEAQ (reference sequence). V was pared by 7 bases and J by 1 base, with 3 bases of the junction left unmatched. The CDR3 is 14 amino acids. CDR3 DNA: TGTGCCAGCAACCGGGACAGGGGGAACACTGAAGCTTTCTTT. Protein sequence: CASNRDRGNTEAFF.

V and J are TRBV5-1 and TRBJ2-3, with a tentative D call TRBD2 (5 bases). The CDR3 runs 15 residues. The V end was cut by 3 bases, the J end by 3 bases, with 14 bases between. CDR1 SGHRS and CDR2 YFSETQ come from the germline V gene. The CDR3, as DNA: TGCGCCAGCAGCTGGACGCCGGACTCGACAGATACGCAGTATTTT. Translating gives CASSWTPDSTDTQYF.

This chain joins TRBV7-9 and TRBJ1-1; 7 nucleotides line up with TRBD1. Germline trimming cut 3 bases from V and 3 bases from J; bases unmatched to any gene: 7. This CDR3 spans 15 amino acids. Germline V lookup: CDR1 SEHNR, CDR2 FQNEAQ (reference sequence). The CDR3 DNA is TGTGCCAGCAGCTTGTTAGGGGGCGTCGACACTGAAGCTTTCTTT. Translation: CASSLLGGVDTEAFF.

The V call is TRBV19, the J call TRBJ1-2; 8 bases line up with TRBD1. Germline V gene lookup returns CDR1 LNHDA and CDR2 SQIVND (reference sequence). V gave up 4 bases and J gave up 2 bases; unmatched junction bases: 3. CDR3 length: 14 residues. The CDR3 here is CASSSSGGNYGYTF. The CDR3 DNA reads TGTGCCAGTAGTAGTTCAGGGGGCAACTATGGCTACACCTTC.

The J gene is TRBJ2-1, the V gene TRBV6-1, with 9 bases identical to TRBD2. Germline V gene lookup returns CDR1 MNHNS and CDR2 SASEGT. The CDR3 loop spans 17 amino acids. Unmatched junction bases numbered 7, after V lost 4 bases and J lost 0 bases. The CDR3 DNA reads as TGTGCCAGCAGTGGACAGGGACTAGCCAGCTCCTACAATGAGCAGTTCTTC. This codes for CASSGQGLASSYNEQFF.

The gene calls are TRBV5-4 and TRBJ2-5; tentative D call: TRBD2 (6 bases). The closer fit of TRBJ2-7 to the DNA end suggests the J call may be wrong. CDR1 SGHNT and CDR2 YYREEE come from the germline V gene (reference sequence). The CDR3 length is 14 residues. CDR3 coding DNA: TGTGCCAGCAGCTTGGGGGGGACTCGTTACGAGCAGTACTTC. Amino acid sequence: CASSLGGTRYEQYF.

This clone was detected a few times. V is TRBV6-1 and J is TRBJ2-1; possibly TRBD1 for D (6 bases). Trimming took off 3 bases at V and 4 bases at J, with 13 bases between the two ends. CDR3 length: 15 amino acids. In germline, CDR1 is MNHNS, CDR2 SASEGT. In nucleotides, the CDR3 is TGTGCCAGCAGTGAGTCGCCAGGGGTTTACAATGAGCAGTTCTTC. Protein: CASSESPGVYNEQFF.

This clone came up once. The chain joins TRBV21-1 to TRBJ2-2; TRBD2, the D gene given by the table, was not confirmed from the DNA. TRBV21-1 is assigned pseudogene status. The length of the CDR3 is 19 residues. CDR3 nucleotide sequence: TGTGCCAGCGTTTTCTCCAGTCAGGGGAGGGGGGGCCAAGGCGGGGAGCTGTTTTTT. It yields the protein CASVFSSQGRGGQGGELFF.

This clone has a single count. This chain uses TRBV10-2 with TRBJ2-7; perhaps TRBD2 as D (5 bases). Per the germline V gene, CDR1 is WSHSY and CDR2 is SAAADI. This CDR3 has 15 residues. V lost 5 bases and J 7 bases, leaving 21 bases between the germline ends. The CDR3 here is CASSPGLTPTGEQYF. CDR3 DNA sequence: TGCGCCAGCAGTCCAGGCCTTACTCCTACGGGGGAGCAGTACTTC.

A note on this clone: The identical CDR3 is also encoded by other nucleotide sequences in the sample. The chain employs TRBV6-6 and TRBJ2-7; 10 bases agree with TRBD1. The CDR3 has 13 residues. Germline values: CDR1 MNHNY, CDR2 SVGAGI (reference sequence). The junction had 2 bases not matched to a gene; V was cut back by 6 bases and J by 3 bases. Here the CDR3 reads CASSRDRGYEQYF. DNA for the CDR3: TGTGCCAGCAGCAGGGACAGGGGCTACGAGCAGTACTTC.

This chain joins TRBV14 and TRBJ2-3, with D unclear. Per germline, CDR1 SGHDN and CDR2 FVKESK. V was trimmed by 0 bases and J by 8 bases, leaving 3 bases between them. The CDR3 loop spans 11 amino acids. The CDR3: CASSQDLTQYF. CDR3 in DNA: TGTGCCAGCAGCCAAGACCTTACGCAGTATTTT.

The V gene is TRBV11-2, the J gene TRBJ1-4; 8 positions agree with TRBD1. V trimming: 5 bases; J trimming: 8 bases; junction bases outside the gene matches: 10. Germline values: CDR1 SGHAT, CDR2 FQNNGV. The length of the CDR3 is 15 residues. CDR3 in amino acids: CASSPFRGRREKLFF. The CDR3 region has the DNA TGTGCCAGCAGCCCGTTCAGGGGGCGCCGGGAAAAACTGTTTTTT.

V gene TRBV18 combines with J gene TRBJ1-1, with 7 bases that match TRBD1. Germline assignment: CDR1 KGHSH and CDR2 LQKENI. There are 14 residues in the CDR3. J gave up 1 base and V 5 bases, and 4 bases lay outside the gene matches. The CDR3 sequence is CASSARTGNTEAFF. The DNA for the CDR3 is TGTGCCAGCTCAGCCCGGACAGGGAACACTGAAGCTTTCTTT.

J is TRBJ2-1 and V is TRBV11-2; TRBD2 is a possible D gene (6 bases). The ends were cut back, 1 base at V and 1 base at J, with 11 bases in the middle. Germline V gene sequence: CDR1 SGHAT, CDR2 FQNNGV. The CDR3 is 16 residues long. The CDR3 is CASSLARAGSYNEQFF. The CDR3 nucleotides read TGTGCCAGCAGCTTAGCCAGGGCGGGGTCCTACAATGAGCAGTTCTTC.

This clone showed up just a few times. V is TRBV11-2 and J is TRBJ2-1; D is possibly TRBD2 (6 bases). In germline, CDR1 is SGHAT, CDR2 FQNNGV. CDR3 size: 15 residues. Trimming removed 5 bases from V and 0 bases from J, with 11 bases in between. The CDR3 spells CASSPPGLSYNEQFF. CDR3 bases: TGTGCCAGCAGCCCACCGGGACTCTCCTACAATGAGCAGTTCTTC.

This sequence joins TRBV2 and TRBJ1-2; 10 positions agree with TRBD1. Germline lookup yields CDR1 SNHLY and CDR2 FYNNEI. The CDR3 is 14 amino acids. The V segment lost 5 bases and the J segment 5 bases; nucleotides outside the gene matches: 5. The CDR3 region has the DNA TGTGCCAGCAGTCCTGACAGGGGGCTTTATGGCTACACCTTC. Amino acid sequence: CASSPDRGLYGYTF. The full variable domain, rest sourced from reference TRBV2 and TRBJ1-2, is EPEVTQTPSHQVTQMGQEVILRCVPISNHLYFYWYRQILGQKVEFLVSFYNNEISEKSEIFDDQFSVERPDGSNFTLKIRSTKLEDSAMYFCASSPDRGLYGYTFGSGTRLTVV.

The chain carries TRBV13 and TRBJ2-7; D is perhaps TRBD2 (5 bases). Trimming took off 2 bases at V and 2 bases at J, with 16 bases between the two ends. CDR1 and CDR2 from the germline V gene are PRHDT and FYEKMQ (reference sequence). The CDR3 contains 16 residues. The CDR3 sequence: CASSLLSGGRTYEQYF. DNA for the CDR3: TGTGCCAGCAGCTTACTCAGCGGCGGGCGAACCTACGAGCAGTACTTC. The full variable domain, rest sourced from reference TRBV13 and TRBJ2-7, is AAGVIQSPRHLIKEKRETATLKCYPIPRHDTVYWYQQGPGQDPQFLISFYEKMQSDKGSIPDRFSAQQFSDYHSELNMSSLELGDSALYFCASSLLSGGRTYEQYFGPGTRLTVT.